Presented here are 21 T cell receptor beta chains from one specimen sequenced in a study of blood T cell repertoires in COVID-19. This table comes from immunoSEQ multiplex PCR, and its TCRdb copy is limited to in-frame clones, with some not included. The repertoire holds roughly 50,000 clones, with about 88% as singletons. Sample: peripheral blood. The receptors were gathered from a human donor with active COVID-19. The donor label of this sample is uncertain.

The chain is built from TRBV12-5 and TRBJ2-2; 8 bases are a match to TRBD2. J gave up 5 bases and V 4 bases, and 6 bases lay outside the gene matches. Germline-derived CDR1 and CDR2 are LGHNT and FRNRAP. This CDR3 contains 15 residues. Written as DNA, the CDR3 is TGTGCTAGTGGTTCCGGGGGGGCCGGGACCGGGGAGCTGTTTTTT. Translation gives CASGSGGAGTGELFF.

The V and J genes are TRBV10-3 and TRBJ1-2, with 8 bases that match TRBD1. There are 13 residues in the CDR3. Germline values: CDR1 ENHRY, CDR2 SYGVKD. V lost 9 bases, J lost 5 bases, and 8 bases stayed unmatched. The CDR3 DNA follows: TGTGCCATATTCAGGGGGCAGGGGTATGGCTACACCTTC. This encodes CAIFRGQGYGYTF.

The gene calls are TRBV27 and TRBJ2-3; 10 bases map to TRBD2. Unmatched junction bases numbered 9, after V lost 4 bases and J lost 2 bases. Germline V gene lookup returns CDR1 MNHEY and CDR2 SMNVEV (reference sequence). The CDR3 length is 17 residues. The DNA for the CDR3 is TGTGCCAGCAGTTCGCCCACACTAGCGGGGCCCACAGATACGCAGTATTTT. Translating gives CASSSPTLAGPTDTQYF.

A few counts support this clone. The V call is TRBV5-6, the J call TRBJ2-2, with TRBD1 as a possible D gene (5 bases). The CDR3 loop spans 16 amino acids. CDR1 SGHDT and CDR2 YYEEEE come from the germline V gene. Trimming stripped 4 bases from V and 6 bases from J, with 19 bases between. The CDR3 here is CASSLRTSLVSGELFF. The CDR3 nucleotides read TGTGCCAGCAGCCTACGGACATCGTTGGTGTCCGGGGAGCTGTTTTTT.

The CDR3: CASGGQGTTRSYTF. The CDR3, as DNA: TGTGCTAGTGGGGGACAGGGCACGACCCGAAGCTACACCTTC. The chain is built from TRBV12-5 and TRBJ1-2, with 9 bases identical to TRBD1. Trimming at V came to 6 bases and at J to 9 bases, leaving 11 bases not matched to a gene. CDR3 length: 14 residues. Germline CDR1 and CDR2: LGHNT and FRNRAP.

The chain carries TRBV5-4 and TRBJ2-3; no definite D call. Germline-derived CDR1 and CDR2 are SGHNT and YYREEE (reference sequence). The CDR3 is made up of 13 amino acids. Trimming cost V 3 bases and J 2 bases, with 7 bases left between them. The CDR3 spells CASSSFYTDTQYF. The CDR3 DNA sequence: TGTGCCAGCAGCTCCTTTTACACAGATACGCAGTATTTT.

This clone was detected only a few times. The genes are TRBV11-2 and TRBJ1-6; D unclear. Germline lookup yields CDR1 SGHAT and CDR2 FQNNGV. Between the trimmed V and J ends, which lost 0 bases and 5 bases, there was a span of 5 bases. The CDR3 runs 14 residues. CDR3 protein: CASSLDSDNSPLHF. The DNA of the CDR3 is TGTGCCAGCAGCTTAGACAGTGATAATTCACCCCTCCACTTT.

The chain couples TRBV5-1 to TRBJ1-4; D may be TRBD1 (6 bases). Germline V gene sequence: CDR1 SGHRS, CDR2 YFSETQ. V gave up 0 bases and J gave up 3 bases, with 12 bases separating them. There are 16 residues in the CDR3. The CDR3 reads CASSLGTALPNEKLFF. The CDR3 nucleotides are TGCGCCAGCAGCTTGGGGACAGCCCTACCTAATGAAAAACTGTTTTTT.

The chain joins TRBV7-9 to TRBJ1-2; tentative D call: TRBD1 (5 bases). Germline CDR1 reads SEHNR; CDR2 reads FQNEAQ (reference sequence). V was cut by 3 bases and J by 1 base, with 9 bases left in between. The CDR3 extends over 14 amino acids. Here the CDR3 DNA reads TGTGCCAGCAGCTTTGAGGGACTTAACTATGGCTACACCTTC. Protein: CASSFEGLNYGYTF.

The chain has TRBV27 and TRBJ1-1; tentative D call: TRBD1 (5 bases). This CDR3 has 14 residues. V lost 7 bases and J 1 base, leaving 13 bases between the germline ends. The V gene's germline CDR1 is MNHEY and CDR2 SMNVEV (reference sequence). CDR3 amino acids: CASTSLGGNTEAFF. The CDR3 DNA is TGTGCCAGCACGTCCCTGGGGGGGAACACTGAAGCTTTCTTT.

V is TRBV10-2 and J is TRBJ1-6; 8 bases fit TRBD1. Germline V CDR1 and CDR2: WSHSY, SAAADI. The CDR3 runs to 15 residues. With 6 bases clipped from V and 6 bases from J, the junction kept 7 bases outside the gene matches. The CDR3 DNA sequence: TGCGCCAGCAGCGCGACAGGGGTTAGTAATTCACCCCTCCACTTT. Amino acids: CASSATGVSNSPLHF.

The rearrangement joins TRBV7-9 to TRBJ1-4, with TRBD1 matching over 7 bases. The CDR3 has 16 amino acids. V gave up 1 base and J gave up 4 bases; unmatched junction bases: 6. Looked up from germline, CDR1 is SEHNR and CDR2 is FQNEAQ (reference sequence). The CDR3 loop reads CASSLGQGQLNEKLFF. CDR3 bases: TGTGCCAGCAGCTTAGGCCAGGGACAGCTTAATGAAAAACTGTTTTTT.

The chain recombines TRBV27 with TRBJ2-1; TRBD2 matches at 12 bases. Germline trimming cut 3 bases from V and 7 bases from J; bases unmatched to any gene: 7. The length of the CDR3 is 16 residues. CDR1 is MNHEY and CDR2 is SMNVEV in the germline V gene (reference sequence). The CDR3 DNA is TGTGCCAGCAGTTTCGCTAGCGGGGGGGCCCGTAATGAGCAGTTCTTC. It yields the protein CASSFASGGARNEQFF.

As regards this clone: At one end, the junction sequence differs from germline, possibly due to a read error. The V call is TRBV7-7, the J call TRBJ2-7, with a tentative D call TRBD2 (5 bases). This CDR3 comprises 14 residues. Germline values: CDR1 SSHAT, CDR2 FNYEAQ (reference sequence). CDR3 residues: CASSPPGENYEQYF. Here the CDR3 DNA reads TGTGCTAGCAGCCCTCCCGGGGAGAACTACGAGCAGTACTTC. Variable domain in full (rest from reference TRBV7-7 and TRBJ2-7): GAGVSQSPRYKVTKRGQDVTLRCDPISSHATLYWYQQALGQGPEFLTYFNYEAQPDKSGLPSDRFSAERPEGSISTLTIQRTEQRDSAMYRCASSPPGENYEQYFGPGTRLTVT.

This chain uses TRBV4-3 with TRBJ2-1; 7 bases agree with TRBD2. V lost 3 bases and J lost 6; bases outside the gene matches: 11. The length of the CDR3 is 16 residues. Germline values: CDR1 LGHNA, CDR2 YSLEER. The chain's CDR3 is CASSHQRGGGFNEQFF. As DNA, the CDR3 is TGCGCCAGCAGCCACCAGCGGGGCGGGGGATTCAATGAGCAGTTCTTC.

The chain couples TRBV18 to TRBJ2-2, with 7 bases that match TRBD1. CDR3 length equals 16 residues. V dropped 3 bases and J dropped 8; count of bases not matched to a gene: 12. CDR1 KGHSH and CDR2 LQKENI come from the germline V gene. As DNA, the CDR3 is TGTGCCAGCTCACCCGATCCTCGACAGGGTACAGGGGAGCTGTTTTTT. It yields the protein CASSPDPRQGTGELFF.

This clone appeared once. The chain has TRBV5-1 and TRBJ2-1; 7 bases align to TRBD2. Germline V gene lookup returns CDR1 SGHRS and CDR2 YFSETQ. The J segment lost 6 bases and the V segment lost 0 bases, leaving 3 bases of the junction unmatched. The CDR3 is made up of 14 amino acids. The CDR3 sequence is CASSLGERGNEQFF. DNA for the CDR3: TGCGCCAGCAGCTTGGGAGAGCGGGGCAATGAGCAGTTCTTC.

The chain uses TRBV6-6 and TRBJ1-1; no definite D call. Trimming removed 4 bases from V and 0 bases from J, with 15 bases in between. This CDR3 is 16 amino acids long. Looked up from germline, CDR1 is MNHNY and CDR2 is SVGAGI (reference sequence). This CDR3 reads CASSLSILSMNTEAFF. The CDR3 DNA reads as TGTGCCAGCAGTTTGTCTATTCTATCTATGAACACTGAAGCTTTCTTT.

This clone was found once. The V and J genes are TRBV7-2 and TRBJ2-5, with D tentatively TRBD2 (5 bases). There are 17 residues in the CDR3. The V end lost 1 base, the J end lost 7 bases, and 22 bases lay between the germline ends. In germline, CDR1 is SGHTA, CDR2 FQGNSA. The CDR3 DNA follows: TGTGCCAGCAGCTTAGTGTTCGGGGAAACCACGATCGGGACCCAGTACTTC. Translated, it gives CASSLVFGETTIGTQYF.

This chain links TRBV6-2 or TRBV6-3 with TRBJ2-7; a possible D gene is TRBD2 (6 bases). Trimming shortened V by 5 bases and J by 9 bases, and 20 bases separated the two germline ends. The CDR3 is 14 amino acids. CDR1 is MNHEY and CDR2 is SVGEGT in the germline V gene. CDR3 region: CASSTGDVLRWQYF. In nucleotides, the CDR3 is TGTGCCAGCAGTACGGGGGACGTGCTTAGGTGGCAGTACTTC.

The chain links TRBV6-4 to TRBJ2-2, with a weak D call TRBD1 (7 bases). Trimming left V 5 bases short and J 7 bases short, with 17 bases between. This CDR3 comprises 15 residues. In germline, CDR1 is MRHNA, CDR2 SNTAGT. As DNA, the CDR3 is TGTGCCAGCAGTCCGCGGGACAGCGGGTTCGGGGAGCTGTTTTTT. This sequence encodes CASSPRDSGFGELFF.